The 30 T cell receptor beta chains presented below share a single source sample, sequenced in a study of CD8+ T cells in alopecia areata. Extracted RNA was reverse transcribed, and the resulting cDNA served as sequencing template. The data were produced by immunoSEQ multiplex PCR, yet TCRdb's version contains in-frame clones alone and is incomplete. This repertoire shows tens of thousands of clones, about 45% found once; its top ten account for roughly 15%. Here the sequenced sample was CD8+ T cells sorted from blood, taken at week 0. All receptors derive from a human donor with alopecia areata.

The CDR3 sequence is CASSRPIGTSHSNEQFF. DNA for the CDR3: TGTGCCAGCAGCCGCCCCATCGGGACTAGTCACTCCAATGAGCAGTTCTTC. The chain employs TRBV14 and TRBJ2-1; 8 bases are shared with TRBD2. The CDR3 runs 17 residues. V shed 4 bases and J 6 bases; nucleotides not matched to a gene: 14. In germline, CDR1 is SGHDN, CDR2 FVKESK.

J is TRBJ2-2 and V is TRBV19, with D perhaps matching TRBD1 (6 bases). The CDR3 spans 12 residues. The V end was cut by 5 bases, the J end by 7 bases, with 8 bases between. The germline V gene has CDR1 LNHDA and CDR2 SQIVND (reference sequence). The CDR3 DNA follows: TGTGCCAGTAGTTGGGACAACGGGGAGCTGTTTTTT. This gives the protein CASSWDNGELFF.

Here the CDR3 reads CASSPRLAGGTYEQYF. DNA for the CDR3: TGCGCCAGCAGCCCAAGACTAGCGGGAGGCACCTACGAGCAGTACTTC. The chain joins TRBV5-1 to TRBJ2-7; 13 positions agree with TRBD2. Per the germline V gene, CDR1 is SGHRS and CDR2 is YFSETQ. The CDR3 extends over 16 amino acids. Unmatched junction bases numbered 6, after V lost 4 bases and J lost 2 bases. Full variable domain (remainder filled in from reference TRBV5-1 and TRBJ2-7): KAGVTQTPRYLIKTRGQQVTLSCSPISGHRSVSWYQQTPGQGLQFLFEYFSETQRNKGNFPGRFSGRQFSNSRSEMNVSTLELGDSALYLCASSPRLAGGTYEQYFGPGTRLTVT.

V usage is TRBV4-1 and J usage is TRBJ1-2, with no clear D. Germline-derived CDR1 and CDR2 are MGHRA and YSYEKL. Deletions cut 0 bases from V and 4 bases from J, with 12 bases between. CDR3 length: 15 amino acids. The CDR3 DNA follows: TGCGCCAGCAGCCAAGAAAACACGGGAATCTATGGCTACACCTTC. Its translation is CASSQENTGIYGYTF.

For this clone: Only one base separates this from a far larger clonotype, so it likely reflects a read error. This chain joins TRBV6-6 and TRBJ2-7; D may match TRBD1 or TRBD2 (5 bases each). Trimming stripped 5 bases from V and 2 bases from J, with 16 bases between. Germline CDR1 is MNHNY and CDR2 is SVGAGI (reference sequence). The CDR3 is 15 residues long. The DNA for the CDR3 is TGTGCCAGCAGTGAGGGTAGCCCAGGGACCTACGAGCAGTACTTC. Protein sequence: CASSEGSPGTYEQYF.

The rearrangement uses TRBV27 and TRBJ1-4; TRBD1 aligns across 7 bases. This CDR3 region has 14 residues. V dropped 8 bases and J dropped 7; count of bases not matched to a gene: 10. Per germline, CDR1 MNHEY and CDR2 SMNVEV (reference sequence). CDR3 loop: CASGNRGLGEKLFF. CDR3 in DNA: TGTGCCAGCGGAAACAGGGGTTTGGGTGAAAAACTGTTTTTT.

This clone occurred a few times. The chain carries TRBV2 and TRBJ1-5; 8 bases fit TRBD1. The CDR3 loop spans 16 amino acids. The trim removed 6 bases at V and 1 base at J, leaving 8 bases unmatched. The germline V gene has CDR1 SNHLY and CDR2 FYNNEI. The CDR3: CASSAGQGTSNQPQHF. The CDR3 DNA reads as TGTGCCAGCAGCGCTGGACAGGGTACCAGCAATCAGCCCCAGCATTTT.

V usage is TRBV12-2 and J usage is TRBJ2-2; the listed D gene, TRBD1, was not tested against the DNA. TRBV12-2 is given as a pseudogene. The CDR3 runs 15 residues. The DNA of the CDR3 is TGTGCAAGTCGCCTTAGACACGCGAACACCGGGGAGCTGTTTTTT. The encoded protein is CASRLRHANTGELFF.

The chain uses TRBV29-1 and TRBJ2-7; D might be TRBD2 (6 bases). Trimming pared 6 bases from V and 6 bases from J, leaving 18 bases between. The CDR3 covers 13 residues. CDR1 SQVTM and CDR2 ANQGSEA come from the germline V gene. The CDR3 spells CSVTPGLAGEQYF. The CDR3 coding sequence is TGCAGCGTAACCCCGGGACTGGCGGGCGAGCAGTACTTC.

The chain employs TRBV7-9 and TRBJ2-7, with D possibly matching TRBD1 (5 bases). The CDR3 loop spans 14 amino acids. The germline CDR1 and CDR2 sequences are SEHNR and FQNEAQ (reference sequence). Trimming stripped 2 bases from V and 3 bases from J, with 11 bases between. As DNA, the CDR3 is TGTGCCAGCAGCTTACTCAGGGCCGACTACGAGCAGTACTTC. Encoded protein: CASSLLRADYEQYF. Combining the CDR3 with reference TRBV7-9 and TRBJ2-7 gives the whole variable domain DTGVSQNPRHKITKRGQNVTFRCDPISEHNRLYWYRQTLGQGPEFLTYFQNEAQLEKSRLLSDRFSAERPKGSFSTLEIQRTEQGDSAMYLCASSLLRADYEQYFGPGTRLTVT.

The gene calls are TRBV12-5 and TRBJ2-5; TRBD2 might be the D (6 bases). The V gene lost 1 base and the J gene lost 7 bases, with 10 bases spanning the gap. The CDR3 contains 13 residues. CDR1 and CDR2 (germline): LGHNT, FRNRAP. The CDR3 bases are TGTGCTAGTGGTTTGGCTAGCGAGGGGACCCAGTACTTC. Protein: CASGLASEGTQYF. Using reference TRBV12-5 and TRBJ2-5 for the parts outside the CDR3, the full variable domain is DARVTQTPRHKVTEMGQEVTMRCQPILGHNTVFWYRQTMMQGLELLAYFRNRAPLDDSGMPKDRFSAEMPDATLATLKIQPSEPRDSAVYFCASGLASEGTQYFGPGTRLLVL.

This CDR3 reads CASSLGLQGGTEAFF. CDR3 sequence (DNA): TGCGCCAGCAGCTTGGGGCTCCAGGGGGGAACTGAAGCTTTCTTT. The chain has TRBV5-1 and TRBJ1-1; TRBD1 matches at 7 bases. The CDR3 consists of 15 residues. V dropped 0 bases and J dropped 5; count of bases not matched to a gene: 7. CDR1 is SGHRS and CDR2 is YFSETQ in the germline V gene.

The chain carries TRBV9 and TRBJ2-7; D remains ambiguous. CDR1 SGDLS and CDR2 YYNGEE come from the germline V gene. The CDR3 runs to 14 residues. Trimming removed 2 bases from V and 2 bases from J, with 11 bases in between. CDR3 DNA: TGTGCCAGCAGCGTCGGCAGTTTTACCTACGAGCAGTACTTC. Its translation is CASSVGSFTYEQYF.

This clone turned up a few times. The gene calls are TRBV4-1 and TRBJ2-2; D not resolved. From germline, CDR1 is MGHRA and CDR2 YSYEKL. V was shortened by 0 bases and J by 5 bases, with 1 base between the two germline ends. The CDR3 is 12 residues long. The CDR3 region is CASSQETGELFF. The CDR3 bases are TGCGCCAGCAGCCAAGAGACCGGGGAGCTGTTTTTT.

The rearrangement uses TRBV11-1 and TRBJ2-7; no clear D. V lost 2 bases and J 3 bases, leaving 8 bases between the germline ends. Germline V gene lookup returns CDR1 SGHAT and CDR2 FQDESV (reference sequence). There are 13 residues in the CDR3. The CDR3 DNA follows: TGTGCCAGCAGCTTATTCGATTTCTACGAGCAGTACTTC. Its translation: CASSLFDFYEQYF.

This clone was seen a handful of times. The chain carries TRBV5-4 and TRBJ2-5; D unresolved. Germline CDR1 is SGHNT and CDR2 is YYREEE (reference sequence). Trimming removed 0 bases from V and 5 bases from J, with 2 bases in between. The CDR3 totals 11 residues. CDR3 DNA: TGTGCCAGCAGCTTGGCGGAGACCCAGTACTTC. It yields the protein CASSLAETQYF.

This chain links TRBV9 with TRBJ1-1; D perhaps matches TRBD1 (5 bases). The germline V gene has CDR1 SGDLS and CDR2 YYNGEE. The CDR3 is 16 amino acids. V was trimmed by 3 bases and J by 9 bases, leaving 24 bases between them. The CDR3: CASSEPGSDEGFKAFF. CDR3 nucleotides: TGTGCCAGCAGCGAGCCCGGCTCAGACGAGGGGTTTAAAGCTTTCTTT.

The chain joins TRBV27 to TRBJ2-7; D uncertain. V lost 7 bases to trimming and J lost 5 bases, with 18 bases between them. The CDR3 is made up of 14 amino acids. Germline CDR1 reads MNHEY; CDR2 reads SMNVEV (reference sequence). CDR3 DNA: TGTGCCAGCACCCCTCACCTAGGGATGGACGAGCAGTACTTC. This codes for CASTPHLGMDEQYF.

The chain has TRBV29-1 and TRBJ2-7; D possibly corresponds to TRBD1 (6 bases). The V end lost 4 bases, the J end lost 3 bases, and 16 bases lay between the germline ends. The germline V gene encodes CDR1 SQVTM and CDR2 ANQGSEA. This CDR3 is built from 14 residues. CDR3 coding DNA: TGCAGCGTTGCGCGGACAGCTGAACTCTACGAGCAGTACTTC. Translation: CSVARTAELYEQYF.

The V and J genes are TRBV7-8 and TRBJ2-5; D possibly corresponds to TRBD2 (5 bases). The V end lost 8 bases, the J end lost 1 base, and 17 bases lay between the germline ends. This CDR3 has 15 amino acids. The germline V gene encodes CDR1 SGHVS and CDR2 FQNEAQ. Here the CDR3 reads CASWAGPLGQETQYF. DNA for the CDR3: TGTGCCAGCTGGGCGGGTCCGCTGGGCCAAGAGACCCAGTACTTC.

The chain employs TRBV11-2 and TRBJ2-1; D unresolved. Per the germline V gene, CDR1 is SGHAT and CDR2 is FQNNGV. Trimming cost V 4 bases and J 7 bases, with 5 bases left between them. CDR3 length equals 11 residues. The CDR3 coding sequence is TGTGCCAGCAGCTCGAATAATGAGCAGTTCTTC. Encoded protein: CASSSNNEQFF.

The chain is built from TRBV25-1 and TRBJ2-5, with D uncertain. Germline V CDR1 and CDR2: MGHDK, SYGVNS. V was trimmed by 1 base and J by 0 bases, leaving 15 bases between them. There are 17 residues in the CDR3. CDR3 bases: TGTGCCAGCAGTGAATCTCTCGGTGTAACCCACCAAGAGACCCAGTACTTC. This sequence encodes CASSESLGVTHQETQYF.

This clone has a handful of counts. As DNA, the CDR3 is TGCGCCAGCAGCCCTCCCCCGGGGCAGGTGATCAACTATGGCTACACCTTC. Its translation is CASSPPPGQVINYGYTF. The gene calls are TRBV5-1 and TRBJ1-2, with a tentative D call TRBD1 (5 bases). V gave up 4 bases and J gave up 2 bases, with 21 bases separating them. From germline, CDR1 is SGHRS and CDR2 YFSETQ. CDR3 length: 17 residues.

This clone was seen a few times. The rearrangement links TRBV29-1 to TRBJ1-2; D gene unclear. V dropped 3 bases and J dropped 0 bases, with 14 bases sitting between them. This CDR3 region has 15 residues. Germline-derived CDR1 and CDR2 are SQVTM and ANQGSEA. CDR3 sequence: CSVDRFIGTNYGYTF. The DNA for the CDR3 is TGCAGCGTTGACCGTTTTATTGGAACTAACTATGGCTACACCTTC.

This clone has more than one count but fewer than ten. The chain couples TRBV6-1 to TRBJ2-7; D is undetermined. There are 15 residues in the CDR3. Germline assignment: CDR1 MNHNS and CDR2 SASEGT. The V and J ends lost 5 bases and 3 bases respectively, with 17 bases between them. CDR3: CASSSSVLGSYEQYF. CDR3 DNA sequence: TGTGCCAGCAGTTCCAGCGTCTTGGGTAGCTACGAGCAGTACTTC.

Only a few counts were recorded for this clone. Only one base separates this from a far larger clonotype, so it likely reflects a read error. As DNA, the CDR3 is TGTGCCAGCTCACCAGGGGACAATGAGCAGTTCTTC. Amino acids: CASSPGDNEQFF. The chain recombines TRBV7-2 with TRBJ2-1; possibly TRBD1 for D (6 bases). V lost 8 bases and J lost 5, with 10 bases in between. The CDR3 covers 12 residues. Germline lookup yields CDR1 SGHTA and CDR2 FQGNSA.

The table lists this clone with a few counts. The chain recombines TRBV11-2 with TRBJ2-2, with no clear D. Germline CDR1 is SGHAT and CDR2 is FQNNGV. CDR3 length: 14 amino acids. Trimming took off 3 bases at V and 3 bases at J, with 8 bases between the two ends. The CDR3, as DNA: TGTGCCAGCAGCTTTCTACTTTACACCGGGGAGCTGTTTTTT. Its translation: CASSFLLYTGELFF.

This chain connects TRBV9 to TRBJ2-7, with 8 nucleotides matching TRBD1. CDR1 and CDR2 (germline): SGDLS, YYNGEE. There are 15 residues in the CDR3. V lost 1 base, J lost 2 bases, and 5 bases stayed unmatched. For the CDR3, the DNA is TGTGCCAGCAGCGTATGGTCGACAGGGGCCTACGAGCAGTACTTC. It is translated as CASSVWSTGAYEQYF.

This clone was detected only a few times. The chain couples TRBV14 to TRBJ2-5; tentatively, D is TRBD1 (6 bases). CDR3 length: 13 amino acids. The V gene's germline CDR1 is SGHDN and CDR2 FVKESK. Trimming shortened V by 4 bases and J by 2 bases, and 8 bases separated the two germline ends. In DNA, the CDR3 is TGTGCCAGCAGCCTGGGGACACAAGAGACCCAGTACTTC. This sequence encodes CASSLGTQETQYF.

The CDR3 DNA reads TGCGCCAGCAAGGGACAGGGAGACTCTACCGAAGCTTTCTTT. Residues: CASKGQGDSTEAFF. The chain couples TRBV5-1 to TRBJ1-1; TRBD1 aligns across 9 bases. J gave up 8 bases and V 6 bases, and 11 bases lay outside the gene matches. The CDR3 runs to 14 residues. Germline loops: CDR1 SGHRS, CDR2 YFSETQ.